Presented here are 14 T cell receptor beta chains from one specimen sequenced in a study of T cell responses to AZD1222 COVID-19 vaccine. Method: immunoSEQ multiplex PCR; TCRdb's copy keeps in-frame clones and lacks some. The sample carries 95,000 to 150,000 clones, 70% to 90% recorded once. This material consisted of peripheral blood, taken on day 0 of AZD1222 vaccination. All receptors derive from an adult in good health.

This clone was observed a single time. The chain carries TRBV12-3 or TRBV12-4 and TRBJ1-2, with 7 positions matching TRBD1. V shed 5 bases and J 8 bases; nucleotides not matched to a gene: 8. CDR3 length: 13 residues. The CDR3 protein is CASSPTGSVGYTF. Written as DNA, the CDR3 is TGTGCCAGCAGTCCGACAGGGTCGGTAGGCTACACCTTC.

This clone showed up just once. The chain combines TRBV5-4 with TRBJ1-4; the D gene is possibly TRBD1 (6 bases). Per germline, CDR1 SGHNT and CDR2 YYREEE (reference sequence). The CDR3 consists of 16 residues. The V gene lost 4 bases and the J gene lost 2 bases, with 15 bases spanning the gap. The CDR3 is CASSPRGGRTNEKLFF. For the CDR3, the DNA is TGTGCCAGCAGCCCGCGCGGGGGGCGTACTAATGAAAAACTGTTTTTT. The full variable domain, its missing parts supplied by reference TRBV5-4 and TRBJ1-4, is ETGVTQSPTHLIKTRGQQVTLRCSSQSGHNTVSWYQQALGQGPQFIFQYYREEENGRGNFPPRFSGLQFPNYSSELNVNALELDDSALYLCASSPRGGRTNEKLFFGSGTQLSVL.

The chain joins TRBV7-2 to TRBJ2-1, with D perhaps matching TRBD2 (6 bases). Trimming took off 4 bases at V and 1 base at J, with 11 bases between the two ends. The CDR3 is 15 residues long. Germline CDR1 is SGHTA and CDR2 is FQGNSA. The CDR3 nucleotides read TGTGCCAGCAGCTCCGGGACTCAGTCCTACAATGAGCAGTTCTTC. It is translated as CASSSGTQSYNEQFF.

The chain recombines TRBV3-1 (or the pseudogene TRBV3-2) with TRBJ2-1, with no clear D. Trimming shortened V by 3 bases and J by 6 bases, and 9 bases separated the two germline ends. From germline, CDR1 is LGHDT and CDR2 YNNKEL (reference sequence). The CDR3 loop spans 13 amino acids. CDR3 DNA sequence: TGTGCCAGCAGCCATCTTCGGGCCAATGAGCAGTTCTTC. Translated: CASSHLRANEQFF.

This chain uses TRBV30 with TRBJ1-2, with 7 positions matching TRBD1. The J segment lost 4 bases and the V segment lost 2 bases, leaving 4 bases of the junction unmatched. The germline CDR1 and CDR2 sequences are GTSNPN and SVGIG (reference sequence). The CDR3 extends over 13 amino acids. CDR3 in amino acids: CAWSTGESYGYTF. In nucleotides, the CDR3 is TGTGCCTGGAGTACAGGGGAATCCTATGGCTACACCTTC.

The sample holds a few counts of this clone. V usage is TRBV30 and J usage is TRBJ2-7; D possibly corresponds to TRBD2 (6 bases). V was pared by 2 bases and J by 0 bases, with 20 bases between. This CDR3 is built from 17 residues. Germline CDR1 GTSNPN, CDR2 SVGIG (reference sequence). The CDR3 DNA reads TGTGCCTGGAGTCGGGGGTGGGGCTGGGAACGCTCCTACGAGCAGTACTTC. Translation gives CAWSRGWGWERSYEQYF.

V and J are TRBV15 and TRBJ2-7, with 7 bases that match TRBD2. Germline-derived CDR1 and CDR2 are LNHNV and YYDKDF (reference sequence). Trimming took 2 bases from V and 3 from J; bases not matched to a gene: 10. The CDR3 extends over 16 amino acids. The CDR3 DNA reads TGTGCCACCAGCAGATCTGGGGCGGGGGTCCGCTACGAGCAGTACTTC. This encodes CATSRSGAGVRYEQYF.

The CDR3 region has the DNA TGTGCCAGTAGCCAACAGGGAGGGACTGAAGCTTTCTTT. Its translation: CASSQQGGTEAFF. The chain combines TRBV19 with TRBJ1-1; a weak D match, TRBD1 (6 bases). This CDR3 contains 13 residues. V was trimmed by 6 bases and J by 5 bases, leaving 13 bases between them. Per germline, CDR1 LNHDA and CDR2 SQIVND (reference sequence).

The chain carries TRBV28 and TRBJ1-6; D may be TRBD1 (6 bases). CDR1 and CDR2 (germline): MDHEN, SYDVKM. V was clipped by 6 bases and J by 1 base, with 16 bases between them. This CDR3 has 17 amino acids. CDR3 sequence reads: CASRLDRSPSYNSPLHF. CDR3 bases: TGTGCCAGCAGGCTCGACAGGAGCCCTTCCTATAATTCACCCCTCCACTTT.

Written as DNA, the CDR3 is TGTGCCAGCAGCTTCCAGGGGTTGAGTGAAGCTTTCTTT. Translated, it gives CASSFQGLSEAFF. J is TRBJ1-1 and V is TRBV5-5; D possibly corresponds to TRBD1 (6 bases). Per the germline V gene, CDR1 is SGHKS and CDR2 is YYEKEE (reference sequence). The length of the CDR3 is 13 residues. Deletions cut 2 bases from V and 7 bases from J, with 12 bases between.

This sequence joins TRBV6-5 and TRBJ1-2; D unresolved. V dropped 2 bases and J dropped 0 bases, with 10 bases sitting between them. CDR1 and CDR2 (germline): MNHEY, SVGAGI. The CDR3 runs 15 residues. CDR3 sequence (DNA): TGTGCCAGCAGTTACCAGGCATCAGCTAACTATGGCTACACCTTC. Protein: CASSYQASANYGYTF.

The chain links TRBV15 to TRBJ2-3, with TRBD2 matching over 8 bases. With 1 base clipped from V and 2 bases from J, the junction kept 5 bases outside the gene matches. The CDR3 has 16 amino acids. Germline CDR1 and CDR2: LNHNV and YYDKDF (reference sequence). The CDR3 DNA sequence: TGTGCCACCAGCAGAGGGGCTAGCGGGTACACAGATACGCAGTATTTT. It yields the protein CATSRGASGYTDTQYF.

The CDR3 loop reads CSAREYSEQYF. Written as DNA, the CDR3 is TGCAGTGCTAGGGAGTACAGCGAGCAGTACTTC. The chain links TRBV20-1 to TRBJ2-7; D gene uncertain. The CDR3 has 11 residues. V lost 3 bases, J lost 6 bases, and 9 bases lay in between. Germline V gene data show CDR1 as DFQATT and CDR2 as SNEGSKA (reference sequence).

This rearrangement joins TRBV6-5 to TRBJ2-3; 9 bases map to TRBD2. The CDR3 loop spans 13 amino acids. The J segment lost 5 bases and the V segment lost 6 bases, leaving 3 bases of the junction unmatched. The germline CDR1 and CDR2 sequences are MNHEY and SVGAGI. CDR3 coding DNA: TGTGCCAGCAGGCGGGGGGGCCAAGATACGCAGTATTTT. The encoded protein is CASRRGGQDTQYF.